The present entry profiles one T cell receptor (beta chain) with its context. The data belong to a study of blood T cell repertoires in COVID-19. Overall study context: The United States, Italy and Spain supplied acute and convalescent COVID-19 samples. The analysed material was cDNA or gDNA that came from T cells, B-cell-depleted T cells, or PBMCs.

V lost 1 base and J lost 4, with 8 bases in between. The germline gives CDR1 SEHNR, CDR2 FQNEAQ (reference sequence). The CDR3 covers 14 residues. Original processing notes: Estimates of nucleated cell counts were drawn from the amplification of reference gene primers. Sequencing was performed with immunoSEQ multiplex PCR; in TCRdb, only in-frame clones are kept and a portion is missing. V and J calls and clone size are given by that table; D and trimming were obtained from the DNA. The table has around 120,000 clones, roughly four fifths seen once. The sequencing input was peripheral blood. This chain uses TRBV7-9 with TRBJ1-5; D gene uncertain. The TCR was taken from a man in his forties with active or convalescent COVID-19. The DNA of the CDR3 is TGTGCCAGCAGCTTAGAAAGGGAGAATCAGCCCCAGCATTTT. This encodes CASSLERENQPQHF.